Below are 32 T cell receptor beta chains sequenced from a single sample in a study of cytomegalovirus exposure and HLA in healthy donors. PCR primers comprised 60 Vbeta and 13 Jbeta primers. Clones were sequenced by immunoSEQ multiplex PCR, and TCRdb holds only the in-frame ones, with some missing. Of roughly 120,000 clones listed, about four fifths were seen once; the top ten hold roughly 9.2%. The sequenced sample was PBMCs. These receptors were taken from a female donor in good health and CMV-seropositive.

The DNA for the CDR3 is TGTGCCTGGAATGAGTCCCCCGCCGGGAGACTCCACTTT. It yields the protein CAWNESPAGRLHF. V gene TRBV30 combines with J gene TRBJ1-6, with unresolved D. In germline, CDR1 is GTSNPN, CDR2 SVGIG (reference sequence). The CDR3 extends over 13 amino acids. V dropped 4 bases and J dropped 16 bases, with 20 bases sitting between them.

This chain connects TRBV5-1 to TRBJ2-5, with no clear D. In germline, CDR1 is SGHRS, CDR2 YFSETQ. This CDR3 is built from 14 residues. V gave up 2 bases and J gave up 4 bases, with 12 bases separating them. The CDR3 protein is CASSFLVSGETQYF. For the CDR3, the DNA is TGCGCCAGCAGCTTCCTGGTCTCGGGAGAGACCCAGTACTTC.

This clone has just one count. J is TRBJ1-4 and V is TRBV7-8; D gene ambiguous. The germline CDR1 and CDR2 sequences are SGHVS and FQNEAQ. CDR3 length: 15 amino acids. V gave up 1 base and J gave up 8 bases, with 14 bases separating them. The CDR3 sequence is CASSLEGSGEEKLFF. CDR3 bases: TGTGCCAGCAGCTTAGAAGGCTCCGGAGAAGAAAAACTGTTTTTT.

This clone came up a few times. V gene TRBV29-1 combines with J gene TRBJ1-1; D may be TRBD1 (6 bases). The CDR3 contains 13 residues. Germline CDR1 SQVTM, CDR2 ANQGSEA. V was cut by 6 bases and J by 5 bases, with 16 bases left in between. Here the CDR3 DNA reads TGCAGCGTGTCACAGGGTTTTGGGACTGAAGCTTTCTTT. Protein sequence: CSVSQGFGTEAFF. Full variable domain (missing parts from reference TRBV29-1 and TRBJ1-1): SAVISQKPSRDICQRGTSLTIQCQVDSQVTMMFWYRQQPGQSLTLIATANQGSEATYESGFVIDKFPISRPNLTFSTLTVSNMSPEDSSIYLCSVSQGFGTEAFFGQGTRLTVV.

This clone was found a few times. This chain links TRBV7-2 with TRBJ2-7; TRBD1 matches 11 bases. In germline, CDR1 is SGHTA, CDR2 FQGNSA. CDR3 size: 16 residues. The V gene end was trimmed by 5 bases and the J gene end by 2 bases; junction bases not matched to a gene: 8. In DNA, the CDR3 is TGTGCCAGCAGCCCCGGGACAGGGGGTTACCCCTACGAGCAGTACTTC. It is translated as CASSPGTGGYPYEQYF.

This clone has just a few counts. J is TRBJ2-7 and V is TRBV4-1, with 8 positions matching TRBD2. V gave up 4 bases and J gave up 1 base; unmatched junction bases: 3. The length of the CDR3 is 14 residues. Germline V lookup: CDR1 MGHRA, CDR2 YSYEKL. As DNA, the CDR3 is TGCGCCAGCAGCCGCAGCGGGGGTTCCTACGAGCAGTACTTC. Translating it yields CASSRSGGSYEQYF.

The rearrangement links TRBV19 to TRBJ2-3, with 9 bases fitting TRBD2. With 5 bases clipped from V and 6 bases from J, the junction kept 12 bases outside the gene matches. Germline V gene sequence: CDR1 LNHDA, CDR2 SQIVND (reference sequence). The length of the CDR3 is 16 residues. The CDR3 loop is CASSSLLAGLEDTQYF. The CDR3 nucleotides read TGTGCCAGTAGTTCTCTACTAGCGGGCTTAGAGGATACGCAGTATTTT. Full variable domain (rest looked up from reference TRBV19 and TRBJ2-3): DGGITQSPKYLFRKEGQNVTLSCEQNLNHDAMYWYRQDPGQGLRLIYYSQIVNDFQKGDIAEGYSVSREKKESFPLTVTSAQKNPTAFYLCASSSLLAGLEDTQYFGPGTRLTVL.

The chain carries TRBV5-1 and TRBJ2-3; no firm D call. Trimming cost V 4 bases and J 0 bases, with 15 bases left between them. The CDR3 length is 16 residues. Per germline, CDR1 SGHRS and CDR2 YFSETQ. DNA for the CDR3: TGCGCCAGCAGCCCCCGCTCTACTACTAGCACAGATACGCAGTATTTT. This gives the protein CASSPRSTTSTDTQYF. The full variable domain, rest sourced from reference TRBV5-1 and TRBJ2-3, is KAGVTQTPRYLIKTRGQQVTLSCSPISGHRSVSWYQQTPGQGLQFLFEYFSETQRNKGNFPGRFSGRQFSNSRSEMNVSTLELGDSALYLCASSPRSTTSTDTQYFGPGTRLTVL.

The CDR3 coding sequence is TGTGCCAGCAGTCCAAGACTAGCGGGGGGTAATACGCAGTATTTT. It codes for CASSPRLAGGNTQYF. The genes are TRBV7-2 and TRBJ2-3; the match to TRBD2 covers 13 bases. CDR3 length: 15 amino acids. Germline loops: CDR1 SGHTA, CDR2 FQGNSA. V shed 6 bases, J shed 7 bases, and the junction held 7 bases outside the gene matches. Full variable domain (outside the CDR3, taken from reference TRBV7-2 and TRBJ2-3): GAGVSQSPSNKVTEKGKDVELRCDPISGHTALYWYRQSLGQGLEFLIYFQGNSAPDKSGLPSDRFSAERTGGSVSTLTIQRTQQEDSAVYLCASSPRLAGGNTQYFGPGTRLTVL.

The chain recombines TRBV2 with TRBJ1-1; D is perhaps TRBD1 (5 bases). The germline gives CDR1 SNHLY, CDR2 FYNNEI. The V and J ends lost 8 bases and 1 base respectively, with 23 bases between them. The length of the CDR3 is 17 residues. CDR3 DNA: TGTGCCAGCCTTCCTCTCAAGGGGACTGGTACGAACACTGAAGCTTTCTTT. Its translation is CASLPLKGTGTNTEAFF. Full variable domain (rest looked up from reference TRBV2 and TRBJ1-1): EPEVTQTPSHQVTQMGQEVILRCVPISNHLYFYWYRQILGQKVEFLVSFYNNEISEKSEIFDDQFSVERPDGSNFTLKIRSTKLEDSAMYFCASLPLKGTGTNTEAFFGQGTRLTVV.

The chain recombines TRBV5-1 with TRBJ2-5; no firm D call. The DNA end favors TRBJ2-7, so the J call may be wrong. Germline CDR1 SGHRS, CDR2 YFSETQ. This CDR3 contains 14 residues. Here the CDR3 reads CASSLEGSDYEQYF. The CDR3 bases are TGCGCCAGCAGCTTGGAGGGCAGTGACTACGAGCAGTACTTC.

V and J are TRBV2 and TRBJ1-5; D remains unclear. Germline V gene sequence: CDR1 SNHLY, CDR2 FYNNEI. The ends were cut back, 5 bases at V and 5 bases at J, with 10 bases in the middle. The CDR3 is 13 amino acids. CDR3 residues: CASSQQTDQPQHF. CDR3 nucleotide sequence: TGTGCCAGCAGTCAACAGACCGATCAGCCCCAGCATTTT.

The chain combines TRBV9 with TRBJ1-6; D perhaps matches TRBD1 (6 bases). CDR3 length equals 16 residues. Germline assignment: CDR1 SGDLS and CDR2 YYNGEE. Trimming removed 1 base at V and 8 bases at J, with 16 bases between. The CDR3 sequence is CASSVRGGALDSPLHF. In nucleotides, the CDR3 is TGTGCCAGCAGCGTACGAGGGGGAGCGTTGGATTCACCCCTCCACTTT.

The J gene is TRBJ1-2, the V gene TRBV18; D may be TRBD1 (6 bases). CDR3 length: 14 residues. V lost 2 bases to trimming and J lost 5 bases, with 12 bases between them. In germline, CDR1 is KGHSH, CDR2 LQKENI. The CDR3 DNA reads TGTGCCAGCTCACCATCAGGGGAAGTGTATGGCTACACCTTC. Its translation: CASSPSGEVYGYTF.

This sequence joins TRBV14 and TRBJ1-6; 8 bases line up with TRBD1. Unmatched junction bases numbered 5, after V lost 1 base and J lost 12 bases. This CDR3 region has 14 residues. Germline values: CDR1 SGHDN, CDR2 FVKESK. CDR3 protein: CASSQGVQGVPLHF. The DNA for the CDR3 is TGTGCCAGCAGCCAAGGAGTACAGGGGGTACCCCTCCACTTT. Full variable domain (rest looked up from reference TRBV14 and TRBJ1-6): EAGVTQFPSHSVIEKGQTVTLRCDPISGHDNLYWYRRVMGKEIKFLLHFVKESKQDESGMPNNRFLAERTGGTYSTLKVQPAELEDSGVYFCASSQGVQGVPLHFGNGTRLTVT.

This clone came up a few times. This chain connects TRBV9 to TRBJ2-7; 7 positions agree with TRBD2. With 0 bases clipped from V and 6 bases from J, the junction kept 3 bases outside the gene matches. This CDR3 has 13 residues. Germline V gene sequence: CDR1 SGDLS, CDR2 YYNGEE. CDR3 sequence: CASSVVSGGEQYF. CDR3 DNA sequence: TGTGCCAGCAGCGTAGTATCGGGGGGCGAGCAGTACTTC.

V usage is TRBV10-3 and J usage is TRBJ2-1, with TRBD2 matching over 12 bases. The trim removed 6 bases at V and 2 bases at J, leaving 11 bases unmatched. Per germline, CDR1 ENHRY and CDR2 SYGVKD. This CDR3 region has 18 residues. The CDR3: CAISRELAGGRTYNEQFF. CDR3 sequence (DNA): TGTGCCATCAGCCGGGAACTAGCGGGGGGCCGGACCTACAATGAGCAGTTCTTC.

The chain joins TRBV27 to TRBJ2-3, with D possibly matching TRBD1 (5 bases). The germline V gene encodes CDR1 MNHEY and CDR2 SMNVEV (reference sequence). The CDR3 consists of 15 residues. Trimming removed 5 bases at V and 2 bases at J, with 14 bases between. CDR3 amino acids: CASSRQPGFTDTQYF. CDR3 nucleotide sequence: TGTGCCAGCAGTAGACAGCCCGGCTTCACAGATACGCAGTATTTT.

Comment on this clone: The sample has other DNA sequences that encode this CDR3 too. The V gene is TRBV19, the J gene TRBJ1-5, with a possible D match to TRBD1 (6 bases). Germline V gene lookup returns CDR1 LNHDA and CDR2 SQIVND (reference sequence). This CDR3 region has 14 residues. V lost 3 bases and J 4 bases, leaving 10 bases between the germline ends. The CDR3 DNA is TGTGCCAGTAGTATTGGACAGAGTAATCAGCCCCAGCATTTT. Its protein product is CASSIGQSNQPQHF.

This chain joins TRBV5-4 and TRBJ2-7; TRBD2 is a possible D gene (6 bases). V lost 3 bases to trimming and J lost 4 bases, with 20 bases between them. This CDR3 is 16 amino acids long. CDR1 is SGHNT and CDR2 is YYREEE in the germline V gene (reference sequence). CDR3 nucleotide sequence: TGTGCCAGCAGCTCACTTGATGGGGGGAAAGGATACGAGCAGTACTTC. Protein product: CASSSLDGGKGYEQYF.

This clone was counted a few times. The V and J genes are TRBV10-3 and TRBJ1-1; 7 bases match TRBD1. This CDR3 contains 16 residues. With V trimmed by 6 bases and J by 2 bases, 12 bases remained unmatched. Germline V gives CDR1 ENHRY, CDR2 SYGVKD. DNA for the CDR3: TGTGCCATCAGGGAGGTCAGGGGGATCCTTAACACTGAAGCTTTCTTT. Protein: CAIREVRGILNTEAFF.

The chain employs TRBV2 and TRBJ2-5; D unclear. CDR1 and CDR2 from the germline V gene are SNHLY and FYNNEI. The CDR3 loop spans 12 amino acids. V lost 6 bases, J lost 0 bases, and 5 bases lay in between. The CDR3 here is CASRADQETQYF. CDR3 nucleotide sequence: TGTGCCAGCAGGGCTGACCAAGAGACCCAGTACTTC.

DNA of the CDR3: TGTGCCAGCAGTGGACAGGGGATATTTCAGCCCCAGCATTTT. Encoded protein: CASSGQGIFQPQHF. The rearrangement links TRBV6-1 to TRBJ1-5, with TRBD1 matching over 8 bases. The CDR3 has 14 residues. V lost 4 bases, J lost 6 bases, and 5 bases stayed unmatched. Germline V gene lookup returns CDR1 MNHNS and CDR2 SASEGT.

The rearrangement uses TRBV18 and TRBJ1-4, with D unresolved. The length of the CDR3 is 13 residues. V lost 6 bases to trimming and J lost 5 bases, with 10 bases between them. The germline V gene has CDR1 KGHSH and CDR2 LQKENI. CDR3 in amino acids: CASSLRGNEKLFF. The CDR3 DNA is TGTGCCAGCTCTCTACGAGGGAATGAAAAACTGTTTTTT.

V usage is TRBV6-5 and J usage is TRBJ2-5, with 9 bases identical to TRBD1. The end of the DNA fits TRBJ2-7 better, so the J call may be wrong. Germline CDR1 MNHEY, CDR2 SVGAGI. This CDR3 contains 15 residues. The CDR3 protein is CASSYGGQGSYEQYF. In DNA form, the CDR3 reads TGTGCCAGCAGTTACGGGGGACAGGGTTCCTACGAGCAGTACTTC.

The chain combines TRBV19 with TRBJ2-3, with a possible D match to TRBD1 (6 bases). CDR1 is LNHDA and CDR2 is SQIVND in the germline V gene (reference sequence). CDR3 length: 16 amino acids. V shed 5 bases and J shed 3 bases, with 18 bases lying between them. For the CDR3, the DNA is TGTGCCAGTAGTTCCGGAAGACAGGCGGCAACAGATACGCAGTATTTT. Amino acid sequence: CASSSGRQAATDTQYF.

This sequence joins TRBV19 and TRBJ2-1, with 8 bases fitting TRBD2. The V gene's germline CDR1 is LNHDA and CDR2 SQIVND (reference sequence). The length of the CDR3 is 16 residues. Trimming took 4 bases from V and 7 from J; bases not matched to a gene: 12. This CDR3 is CASSTTFAGGQNEQFF. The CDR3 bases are TGTGCCAGTAGTACTACTTTCGCGGGAGGACAGAATGAGCAGTTCTTC. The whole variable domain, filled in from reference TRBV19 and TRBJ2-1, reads DGGITQSPKYLFRKEGQNVTLSCEQNLNHDAMYWYRQDPGQGLRLIYYSQIVNDFQKGDIAEGYSVSREKKESFPLTVTSAQKNPTAFYLCASSTTFAGGQNEQFFGPGTRLTVL.

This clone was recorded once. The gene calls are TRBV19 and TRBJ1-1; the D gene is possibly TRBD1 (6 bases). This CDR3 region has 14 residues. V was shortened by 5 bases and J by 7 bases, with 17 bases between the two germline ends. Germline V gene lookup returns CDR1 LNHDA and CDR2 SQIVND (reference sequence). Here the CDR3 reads CASSYATGPFEAFF. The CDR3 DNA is TGTGCCAGTAGTTACGCGACAGGCCCTTTTGAAGCTTTCTTT.

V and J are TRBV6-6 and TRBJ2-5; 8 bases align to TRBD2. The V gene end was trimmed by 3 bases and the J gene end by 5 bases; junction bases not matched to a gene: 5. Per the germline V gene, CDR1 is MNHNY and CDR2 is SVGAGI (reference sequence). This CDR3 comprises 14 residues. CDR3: CASSYNGGDETQYF. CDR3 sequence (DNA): TGTGCCAGCAGTTATAACGGGGGGGACGAGACCCAGTACTTC.

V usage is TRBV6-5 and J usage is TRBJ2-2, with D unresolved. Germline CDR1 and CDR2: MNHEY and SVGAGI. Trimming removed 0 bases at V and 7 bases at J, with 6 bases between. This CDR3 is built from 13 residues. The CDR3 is CASSYSRSGELFF. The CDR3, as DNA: TGTGCCAGCAGTTACTCGAGGAGCGGGGAGCTGTTTTTT.

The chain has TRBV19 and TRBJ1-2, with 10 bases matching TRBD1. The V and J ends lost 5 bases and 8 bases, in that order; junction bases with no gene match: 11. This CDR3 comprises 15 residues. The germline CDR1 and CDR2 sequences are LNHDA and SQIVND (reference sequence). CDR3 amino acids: CASSPRQGARNGYTF. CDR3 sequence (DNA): TGTGCCAGTAGTCCCCGACAGGGGGCGCGTAACGGCTACACCTTC.

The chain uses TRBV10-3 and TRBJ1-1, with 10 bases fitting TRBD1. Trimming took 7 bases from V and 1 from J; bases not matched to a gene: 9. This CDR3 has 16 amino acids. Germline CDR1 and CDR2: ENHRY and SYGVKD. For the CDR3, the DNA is TGTGCCATCAACTCAGACAGGGGGCGACGGAACACTGAAGCTTTCTTT. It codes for CAINSDRGRRNTEAFF.